This TCR beta chain was sequenced for a study of a mutant IDH1 vaccine in newly diagnosed glioma. As for the study in general: Either 4-6 weeks after radiotherapy alone or alongside temozolomide, vaccination was begun. Averaging roughly 40 years of age, treated patients were about 62% male and approximately 38% female. Notes on the study in general: Among top peripheral T cell clonotypes, changes seemed unrelated to pseudoprogression. In 80% to 95% of patients, immune responses induced by the vaccine occurred.

Time point: week 11, during vaccination. In every dose of vaccine, 300 ug of mutant IDH1 20-mer peptide was given alongside topical imiquimod. Clones were read by immunoSEQ multiplex PCR, and TCRdb kept only the in-frame ones, dropping some. This repertoire shows 30,000 to 35,000 clones, around 91% found once; its top ten account for around 21%. On this clone itself: Its antigen is currently unknown.

CDR1 is SGHRS and CDR2 is YFSETQ in the germline V gene. This CDR3 contains 18 residues. J was trimmed by 0 bases and V by 0 bases; bases with no gene match: 5. The chain carries TRBV5-1 and TRBJ2-1, with TRBD2 matching over 11 bases. The receptor's source is a man between 18 and 29 years old with glioma. The sequenced sample was PBMCs, obtained from a glioma patient whose treatment included an IDH1 peptide vaccine. The CDR3 DNA reads TGCGCCAGCAGCTTGGCCCAGGGGACTAGCGGCTCCTACAATGAGCAGTTCTTC. Translating gives CASSLAQGTSGSYNEQFF.